This is a list of T cell receptor beta chains from one sample in a study of T-cell memory formation after mild COVID-19. Each CDR3 protein gets one entry after TCRdb re-called the 5' RACE reads with MiXCR. The sample carries roughly 240,000 distinct CDR3 sequences, 16% recorded once. The sample comprised PBMCs or a T cell subset sorted from them (not recorded which). These receptors were taken from a man aged 18 to 29 who had mild COVID-19 (a few samples of this study predate the infection). Cell type and time point are not known. Each CDR3 is given with its conserved first and last residue. Fields, in order: clone size, D gene, V gene, J gene, CDR3 protein, CDR3 DNA. The D gene is left open where the match is weak. Clone size appears in some rows only: once, few, many, or a class for an expanded clone.

few	-	TRBV3-1	TRBJ1-1	CASSQDIAGKAFF	TGTGCCAGCAGCCAAGATATTGCAGGGAAAGCTTTCTTT
-	-	TRBV28	TRBJ1-1	CASSLGGTSGAEAFF	TGTGCCAGCAGTTTAGGGGGCACATCTGGCGCTGAAGCTTTCTTT
-	-	TRBV3-1	TRBJ2-1	CASSQDPGSYNEQFF	TGTGCCAGCAGCCAAGACCCGGGTTCCTACAATGAGCAGTTCTTC
-	-	TRBV12-3/TRBV12-4	TRBJ1-3	CASSASAGGNTIYF	TGTGCCAGCAGTGCGTCGGCAGGCGGAAACACCATATATTTT
-	-	TRBV6-6	TRBJ1-5	CASSTAGGGQPQHF	TGTGCCAGCAGCACCGCCGGGGGTGGGCAGCCCCAGCATTTT
few	-	TRBV7-2	TRBJ1-6	CASSQNPTGMSPLHF	TGTGCCAGCAGCCAAAACCCGACCGGTATGAGCCCCCTCCACTTT
-	-	TRBV19	TRBJ2-5	CASSISWQETQYF	TGTGCCAGTAGTATAAGTTGGCAAGAGACCCAGTACTTC
-	-	TRBV20-1	TRBJ2-7	CSARGVDSEPYEQYF	TGCAGTGCTAGAGGGGTGGATTCTGAACCCTACGAGCAGTACTTC
few	-	TRBV12-3/TRBV12-4	TRBJ2-2	CASSSTGTKNTGELFF	TGTGCCAGCAGTTCAACCGGGACAAAGAACACCGGGGAGCTGTTTTTT
few	-	TRBV11-1	TRBJ2-3	CASSFPGKSDTQYF	TGTGCCAGCAGCTTTCCAGGGAAATCAGATACGCAGTATTTT
-	TRBD1	TRBV4-3	TRBJ1-2	CASSQDLFRDSYGYTF	TGCGCCAGCAGCCAAGATCTTTTCCGGGACAGCTATGGCTACACCTTC
many	-	TRBV5-1	TRBJ1-4	CASGTALDEKLFF	TGCGCCAGCGGCACCGCGTTAGATGAAAAACTGTTTTTT
many	-	TRBV5-6	TRBJ2-5	CASSPESRDIGTQYF	TGTGCCAGCAGCCCTGAGTCCCGGGACATTGGGACCCAGTACTTC
-	-	TRBV6-6	TRBJ2-7	CASRRQVDEQYF	TGTGCCAGCAGACGACAGGTGGACGAGCAGTACTTC
few	-	TRBV5-6	TRBJ2-1	CASSFLVIRDEQFF	TGTGCCAGCAGCTTCTTGGTGATCAGGGATGAGCAGTTCTTC
-	-	TRBV29-1	TRBJ2-1	CSGIQGAEQFF	TGCAGCGGGATACAGGGTGCTGAGCAGTTCTTC
many	-	TRBV12-3/TRBV12-4	TRBJ1-5	CASSLGPQPQHF	TGTGCCAGCAGTTTAGGGCCGCAGCCCCAGCATTTT
few	-	TRBV11-2	TRBJ2-7	CASSLDYRSSYEQYF	TGTGCCAGCAGCTTAGATTACAGGAGCTCCTACGAGCAGTACTTC
few	-	TRBV20-1	TRBJ1-6	CSASPPPGQLSSYNSPLHF	TGCAGTGCCTCCCCCCCACCCGGACAGCTGAGCTCCTATAATTCACCCCTCCACTTT
-	TRBD1	TRBV12-3/TRBV12-4	TRBJ1-2	CASTRQGVYSYGYTF	TGTGCCAGCACCCGGCAGGGGGTATACTCATATGGCTACACCTTC
-	-	TRBV19	TRBJ1-5	CASSIESYSNQPQHF	TGTGCCAGTAGTATAGAGAGCTATAGCAATCAGCCCCAGCATTTT
few	TRBD2	TRBV7-2	TRBJ2-2	CASGPLRGGNPGELFF	TGTGCCAGCGGACCATTGCGCGGGGGGAACCCCGGGGAGCTGTTTTTT
few	TRBD2	TRBV4-3	TRBJ2-1	CASSQDWRGSSYHEQFF	TGCGCCAGCAGCCAAGATTGGCGGGGGAGCTCCTACCATGAGCAGTTCTTC
-	-	TRBV7-6	TRBJ1-1	CASSPLRGETEAFF	TGTGCCAGCAGCCCCCTGCGCGGGGAGACTGAAGCTTTCTTT
-	TRBD2	TRBV4-3	TRBJ2-5	CASSQRGLGFAETQYF	TGCGCCAGCAGCCAAAGGGGACTAGGTTTTGCGGAGACCCAGTACTTC
-	-	TRBV5-1	TRBJ1-3	CASSTDLGNTIYF	TGCGCCAGCAGCACGGACCTGGGAAACACCATATATTTT
once	TRBD2	TRBV7-6	TRBJ2-1	CASSLTSLISYNEQFF	TGTGCCAGCAGCTTGACTAGCCTCATCTCCTACAATGAGCAGTTCTTC
many	-	TRBV5-1	TRBJ2-3	CASSAWGRSSTDTQYF	TGCGCCAGCAGCGCCTGGGGACGGTCTAGCACAGATACGCAGTATTTT
few	-	TRBV6-4	TRBJ1-2	CASSDSRAGGDGYTF	TGTGCCAGCAGTGACTCGAGGGCCGGGGGGGATGGCTACACCTTC
few	-	TRBV9	TRBJ1-1	CASSVRALGTEAFF	TGTGCCAGCAGCGTGCGGGCTTTGGGCACTGAAGCTTTCTTT
many	TRBD1	TRBV3-1	TRBJ1-6	CASSQLGTGGNSPLHF	TGTGCCAGCAGCCAGCTTGGGACAGGGGGTAATTCACCCCTCCACTTT